Sequencing of this TCR beta chain was carried out in a study of regulatory T cells in long-lasting Graves disease. At least ten counts were recorded for this clonotype. Noted time point: newly diagnosed GD, antithyroid drugs for less than 3 months. Extracted RNA from PBMCs served as the source of the TCR library. The CDR3 is 12 residues long. After removal of 4 bases from V and 6 bases from J, the junction contained 2 bases not matched to a gene. CDR1 and CDR2 (germline): LGHDT, YNNKEL (reference sequence). CDR3-region Arm-PCR and iRepertoire HTBI primers produced the TCR beta libraries. TCRdb reprocessed the multiplex PCR reads via MiXCR and lists one record per CDR3 protein. The repertoire includes roughly 410,000 distinct CDR3 sequences, over 14% of them detected once, and over 7.5% sits in the top ten. The data were also submitted as part of a second study, on T cells in Graves' hyperthyroidism and ophthalmopathy.

The sequences come from peripheral blood mononuclear cells (PBMCs), collected at new diagnosis, from a patient treated with antithyroid drugs. The source is a woman aged 40-49 years with Graves disease. V and J are TRBV3-1 and TRBJ2-7; 8 nucleotides match TRBD2. CDR3 nucleotide sequence: TGTGCCAGCAGCCCGGGACTAGGCGAGCAGTACTTC. It yields the protein CASSPGLGEQYF.